This is a list of T cell receptor beta chains from one sample in a study of identical twins. TCRdb passed the 5' RACE reads through MiXCR, listing each CDR3 protein once. The data hold 450,000 or so distinct CDR3 sequences, with roughly 13% observed a single time. This sample also belongs to another study, concerning yellow fever vaccine responses in identical twins.

Sequenced input: CD4+ T cells sorted from blood. Every receptor here comes from a woman aged 18 to 35 in good health. Both conserved end residues are part of each CDR3. The order of the fields is J gene, D gene, V gene, clone size, CDR3 protein, CDR3 DNA. D genes are given only for firm matches. The listing skips clone size in some rows; elsewhere it reads once, few, many or a size class.

J: TRBJ1-2
D: NA
V: TRBV2
size: few
CDR3: CASSSGSGYGYTF
DNA: TGTGCCAGCAGTTCAGGGTCGGGCTATGGCTACACCTTC

J: TRBJ1-2
D: NA
V: TRBV24-1
size: few
CDR3: CATSDPRRTYGYTF
DNA: TGTGCCACCAGTGATCCCCGACGGACCTATGGCTACACCTTC

J: TRBJ2-7
D: TRBD1
V: TRBV10-3
size: few
CDR3: CAISQIGTGVYEQYF
DNA: TGTGCCATCAGTCAGATCGGGACAGGGGTCTACGAGCAGTACTTC

J: TRBJ2-7
D: TRBD2
V: TRBV11-2
size: NA
CDR3: CATRQETSGRPLGEQYF
DNA: TGTGCCACTAGACAGGAGACTAGCGGGAGGCCTCTTGGGGAGCAGTACTTC

J: TRBJ2-5
D: TRBD2
V: TRBV20-1
size: NA
CDR3: CSANLGGTIQETQYF
DNA: TGCAGTGCTAACCTAGGAGGGACTATCCAAGAGACCCAGTACTTC

J: TRBJ1-5
D: TRBD1
V: TRBV2
size: few
CDR3: CASSGSTGFSNQPQHF
DNA: TGTGCCAGCAGTGGCTCGACAGGGTTTAGCAATCAGCCCCAGCATTTT

J: TRBJ1-3
D: NA
V: TRBV12-3/TRBV12-4
size: NA
CDR3: CASSKRPAIYF
DNA: TGTGCCAGCTCAAAGCGACCGGCCATATATTTT

J: TRBJ1-1
D: NA
V: TRBV6-5
size: NA
CDR3: CASSYSGGSVFEAFF
DNA: TGTGCCAGCAGTTACTCCGGGGGGAGCGTGTTTGAAGCTTTCTTT

J: TRBJ1-1
D: NA
V: TRBV29-1
size: NA
CDR3: CSVIRGASEAFF
DNA: TGCAGCGTTATACGGGGGGCCTCTGAAGCTTTCTTT

J: TRBJ2-3
D: NA
V: TRBV11-2
size: NA
CDR3: CAGSLMVGSTDTQYF
DNA: TGTGCCGGCAGCTTAATGGTGGGGAGCACAGATACGCAGTATTTT

J: TRBJ2-1
D: TRBD2
V: TRBV19
size: NA
CDR3: CASSMERLAGISYNEQFF
DNA: TGTGCCAGTAGTATGGAGAGACTAGCGGGTATCTCCTACAATGAGCAGTTCTTC

J: TRBJ2-1
D: NA
V: TRBV28
size: NA
CDR3: CASSSLVIAKRNEQFF
DNA: TGTGCCAGCAGTTCCCTAGTCATCGCCAAAAGAAATGAGCAGTTCTTC

J: TRBJ1-2
D: NA
V: TRBV9
size: few
CDR3: CASSGGLWVEDYGYTF
DNA: TGTGCCAGCAGCGGCGGGCTTTGGGTGGAAGACTATGGCTACACCTTC

J: TRBJ2-2
D: NA
V: TRBV5-5
size: NA
CDR3: CAISPGRLSWELFF
DNA: TGTGCCATCAGCCCTGGGCGCCTCTCCTGGGAGCTGTTTTTT

J: TRBJ2-3
D: TRBD2
V: TRBV9
size: few
CDR3: CASSPGGMYTDTQYF
DNA: TGTGCCAGCAGCCCGGGGGGGATGTACACAGATACGCAGTATTTT

J: TRBJ1-3
D: NA
V: TRBV2
size: NA
CDR3: CASSEASIGNTIYF
DNA: TGTGCCAGCAGTGAAGCGAGTATTGGAAACACCATATATTTT

J: TRBJ2-1
D: NA
V: TRBV29-1
size: many
CDR3: CSVEGWGSYNEQFF
DNA: TGCAGCGTTGAGGGCTGGGGGTCTTACAATGAGCAGTTCTTC

J: TRBJ1-1
D: TRBD1
V: TRBV14
size: NA
CDR3: CASSRDRATEAFF
DNA: TGTGCCAGCAGCCGCGACAGGGCAACTGAAGCTTTCTTT

J: TRBJ2-3
D: NA
V: TRBV5-1
size: few
CDR3: CASSPGFVVTSTDTQYF
DNA: TGCGCCAGCAGCCCCGGGTTTGTGGTTACTAGCACAGATACGCAGTATTTT

J: TRBJ2-7
D: NA
V: TRBV6-5
size: NA
CDR3: CASSFQQGYYEQYF
DNA: TGTGCCAGCAGTTTCCAACAGGGATACTACGAGCAGTACTTC

J: TRBJ2-1
D: NA
V: TRBV3-1
size: many
CDR3: CASSQEGESRYNEQFF
DNA: TGTGCCAGCAGCCAAGAGGGGGAATCCCGGTACAATGAGCAGTTCTTC

J: TRBJ1-1
D: TRBD1
V: TRBV7-2
size: few
CDR3: CASSVLTGVSMTEAFF
DNA: TGTGCCAGCAGCGTATTAACAGGGGTATCGATGACTGAAGCTTTCTTT

J: TRBJ2-1
D: NA
V: TRBV7-2
size: NA
CDR3: CASSLYGTQYEGFF
DNA: TGTGCCAGCAGCTTATATGGGACACAGTACGAGGGGTTCTTC

J: TRBJ2-1
D: TRBD1
V: TRBV2
size: few
CDR3: CASSESRDRGALYNEQFF
DNA: TGTGCCAGCAGTGAATCCCGGGACAGGGGAGCCCTTTACAATGAGCAGTTCTTC

J: TRBJ1-6
D: NA
V: TRBV12-3/TRBV12-4
size: many
CDR3: CASSLVRDGRLHF
DNA: TGTGCCAGCAGTTTAGTCCGGGACGGCCGGCTCCACTTT

J: TRBJ2-7
D: NA
V: TRBV20-1
size: NA
CDR3: CSARRAYEQYF
DNA: TGCAGTGCTAGAAGGGCCTACGAGCAGTACTTC

J: TRBJ2-1
D: TRBD2
V: TRBV5-1
size: NA
CDR3: CASSWTGLAGNYNEQFF
DNA: TGCGCCAGCAGCTGGACAGGACTAGCGGGAAACTACAATGAGCAGTTCTTC

J: TRBJ2-7
D: NA
V: TRBV9
size: NA
CDR3: CASSVPDEQYF
DNA: TGTGCCAGCAGCGTACCCGACGAGCAGTACTTC

J: TRBJ2-3
D: NA
V: TRBV29-1
size: many
CDR3: CSAFSTGGADTQYF
DNA: TGCAGCGCATTCTCTACAGGGGGGGCAGATACGCAGTATTTT

J: TRBJ2-1
D: NA
V: TRBV10-3
size: NA
CDR3: CAISAGRPTGTNEQFF
DNA: TGTGCCATCAGTGCCGGGAGACCGACAGGGACTAATGAGCAGTTCTTC

J: TRBJ2-7
D: NA
V: TRBV7-2
size: NA
CDR3: CASSLFLASYEQYF
DNA: TGTGCCAGCAGCTTATTTTTGGCCTCCTACGAGCAGTACTTC

J: TRBJ1-1
D: NA
V: TRBV28
size: few
CDR3: CASSPLDRIEAFF
DNA: TGTGCCAGCAGTCCCCTAGACAGGATCGAAGCTTTCTTT

J: TRBJ2-1
D: TRBD2
V: TRBV5-5
size: few
CDR3: CASSSEGGPRSNEQFF
DNA: TGTGCCAGCAGCTCTGAGGGAGGGCCAAGAAGCAATGAGCAGTTCTTC

J: TRBJ2-3
D: TRBD2
V: TRBV12-3/TRBV12-4
size: NA
CDR3: CASRPHPGLAATDTQYF
DNA: TGTGCCAGCAGGCCTCATCCGGGACTAGCGGCCACAGATACGCAGTATTTT

J: TRBJ1-1
D: NA
V: TRBV5-1
size: NA
CDR3: CASSLVMVGNTEAFF
DNA: TGCGCCAGCAGCTTGGTGATGGTCGGGAACACTGAAGCTTTCTTT

J: TRBJ2-7
D: NA
V: TRBV5-1
size: few
CDR3: CASSVDNGWGLEQYF
DNA: TGCGCCAGCAGCGTCGACAACGGCTGGGGATTAGAGCAGTACTTC

J: TRBJ2-7
D: NA
V: TRBV10-3
size: few
CDR3: CAISESSYEQYF
DNA: TGTGCCATCAGTGAGTCCTCCTACGAGCAGTACTTC

J: TRBJ2-1
D: NA
V: TRBV27
size: NA
CDR3: CASSSRTGERYNEQFF
DNA: TGTGCCAGCAGTTCCCGGACGGGGGAAAGGTACAATGAGCAGTTCTTC

J: TRBJ2-7
D: NA
V: TRBV27
size: NA
CDR3: CASSLLGGELAYEQYF
DNA: TGTGCCAGCAGTTTACTCGGGGGAGAGCTAGCCTACGAGCAGTACTTC

J: TRBJ2-5
D: TRBD2
V: TRBV5-1
size: NA
CDR3: CASSKGLAEGETQYF
DNA: TGCGCCAGCAGCAAGGGACTAGCGGAGGGAGAGACCCAGTACTTC

J: TRBJ1-3
D: NA
V: TRBV7-3
size: few
CDR3: CASSQPGGNTIYF
DNA: TGTGCCAGCAGCCAACCTGGTGGAAACACCATATATTTT

J: TRBJ2-1
D: TRBD2
V: TRBV3-1
size: many
CDR3: CASSQGSAGGLNEQFF
DNA: TGTGCCAGCAGCCAAGGATCAGCGGGGGGGCTTAATGAGCAGTTCTTC

J: TRBJ2-2
D: NA
V: TRBV9
size: few
CDR3: CASSGDTGYNGELFF
DNA: TGTGCCAGCAGCGGAGACACAGGGTATAACGGGGAGCTGTTTTTT

J: TRBJ2-7
D: TRBD2
V: TRBV12-3/TRBV12-4
size: many
CDR3: CASRRLAGDTYEQYF
DNA: TGTGCCAGCAGACGTCTAGCGGGAGACACCTACGAGCAGTACTTC